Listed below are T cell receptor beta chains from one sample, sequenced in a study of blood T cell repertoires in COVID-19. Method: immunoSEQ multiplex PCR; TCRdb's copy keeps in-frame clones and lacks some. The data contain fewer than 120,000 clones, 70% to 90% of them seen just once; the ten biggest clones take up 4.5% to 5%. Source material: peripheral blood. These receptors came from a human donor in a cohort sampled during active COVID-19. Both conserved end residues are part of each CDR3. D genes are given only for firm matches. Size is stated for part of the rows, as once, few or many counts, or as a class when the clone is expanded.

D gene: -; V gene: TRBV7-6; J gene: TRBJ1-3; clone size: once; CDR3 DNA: TGTGCCAGCAGCTTAACCTTCGTAGGTGGGCCGGCGATCGGAAACACCATATATTTT; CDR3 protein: CASSLTFVGGPAIGNTIYF
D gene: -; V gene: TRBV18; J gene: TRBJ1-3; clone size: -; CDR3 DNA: TGTGCCAGCTCACCACCTCCGGGGGATGGAAACACCATATATTTT; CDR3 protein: CASSPPPGDGNTIYF
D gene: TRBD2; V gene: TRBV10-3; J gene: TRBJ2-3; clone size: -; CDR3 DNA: TGTGCCATCCGGACTAGCGGGGGAGGGGATACGCAGTATTTT; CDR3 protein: CAIRTSGGGDTQYF
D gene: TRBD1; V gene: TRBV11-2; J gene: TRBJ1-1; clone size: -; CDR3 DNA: TGTGCCAGCAGCCACGACAGGGAAACTGAAGCTTTCTTT; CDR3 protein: CASSHDRETEAFF
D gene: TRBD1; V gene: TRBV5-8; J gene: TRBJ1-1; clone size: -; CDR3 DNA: TGTGCCAGCAGCTTGGCCTACAGGGGGGGCACTGAAGCTTTCTTT; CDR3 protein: CASSLAYRGGTEAFF
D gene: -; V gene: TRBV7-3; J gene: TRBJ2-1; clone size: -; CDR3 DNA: TGTGCCAGCAGCCTCGGACCTGGGCGGGATGAGCAGTTCTTC; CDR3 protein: CASSLGPGRDEQFF
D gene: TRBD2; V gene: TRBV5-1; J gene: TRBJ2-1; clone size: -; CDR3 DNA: TGCGCCAGCAGCCAAGGGACCGGGGGGAATGAGCAGTTCTTC; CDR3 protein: CASSQGTGGNEQFF
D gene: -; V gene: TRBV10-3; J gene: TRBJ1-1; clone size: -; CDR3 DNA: TGTGCCATCAGGGGGCCGAACACTGAAGCTTTCTTT; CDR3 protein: CAIRGPNTEAFF
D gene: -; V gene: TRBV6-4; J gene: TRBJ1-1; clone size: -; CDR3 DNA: TGTGCCAGCAGTAAGCAGGAGAACACTGAAGCTTTCTTT; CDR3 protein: CASSKQENTEAFF
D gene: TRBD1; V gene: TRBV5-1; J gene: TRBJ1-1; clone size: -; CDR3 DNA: TGCGCCAGCAGCTTAACCGGGACAGGGAACACTGAAGCTTTCTTT; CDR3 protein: CASSLTGTGNTEAFF
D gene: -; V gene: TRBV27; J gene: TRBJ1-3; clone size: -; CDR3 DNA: TGTGCCAGCAGCTTATATGGGCTCTCTGGAAACACCATATATTTT; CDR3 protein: CASSLYGLSGNTIYF